Following are 28 T cell receptor beta chains from one sample sequenced in a study of T cells in Graves' hyperthyroidism and ophthalmopathy. TCR beta CDR3 sequences were amplified from RNA transcripts. Using the HTBI primer set, a first-round RT-PCR was run on the TCR CDR3. From the multiplex PCR reads, TCRdb called clonotypes with MiXCR, one entry per CDR3 protein. The table records under 550,000 distinct CDR3 sequences, around 20% of them present only once. The sample consisted of blood. The origin of the receptors is a man aged 40-55 years with Graves' ophthalmopathy.

This clonotype was detected ten times or more. V usage is TRBV2 and J usage is TRBJ1-1; D not certain. The germline gives CDR1 SNHLY, CDR2 FYNNEI. CDR3 length: 15 residues. The V end lost 3 bases, the J end lost 1 base, and 12 bases lay between the germline ends. CDR3 DNA: TGTGCCAGCAGTGACGAAAGATGGAGGAACACTGAAGCTTTCTTT. Amino acids: CASSDERWRNTEAFF.

The chain carries TRBV4-1 and TRBJ2-7; TRBD2 agrees at 10 bases. The V segment lost 3 bases and the J segment 3 bases; nucleotides outside the gene matches: 5. In germline, CDR1 is MGHRA, CDR2 YSYEKL. This CDR3 region has 15 residues. DNA for the CDR3: TGCGCCAGCAGCCAGACACTAGCGGGGCTCTACGAGCAGTACTTC. This gives the protein CASSQTLAGLYEQYF.

Comments on this clonotype: A clone one base away is much larger, so this may be a read error. This rearrangement joins TRBV3-1 to TRBJ2-3; 7 positions match TRBD1. CDR1 and CDR2 from the germline V gene are LGHDT and YNNKEL (reference sequence). The CDR3 extends over 15 amino acids. The CDR3 loop reads CTSSQDRGLLDTQYF. CDR3 in DNA: TGTACCAGCAGCCAAGATAGGGGGCTTTTAGATACGCAGTATTTT.

This clonotype has ten or more counts. The chain uses TRBV20-1 and TRBJ2-7, with 9 bases that match TRBD1. V was clipped by 6 bases and J by 5 bases; unmatched bases: 5. Germline CDR1 reads DFQATT; CDR2 reads SNEGSKA (reference sequence). The CDR3 spans 12 residues. CDR3 DNA sequence: TGCAGTGCCCTCCGACAGGGGGACGAGCAGTACTTC. Amino acid sequence: CSALRQGDEQYF.

The genes are TRBV15 and TRBJ2-5; 16 bases align to TRBD2. Germline V gives CDR1 LNHNV, CDR2 YYDKDF (reference sequence). V trimming: 1 base; J trimming: 7 bases; junction bases outside the gene matches: 12. There are 19 residues in the CDR3. CDR3 sequence: CATSRGGTSGGAEIGTQYF. CDR3 coding DNA: TGTGCCACCAGCAGAGGTGGGACTAGCGGGGGGGCCGAAATTGGGACCCAGTACTTC.

This clonotype was detected only a few times. The gene calls are TRBV7-8 and TRBJ2-2; 8 bases fit TRBD2. The V gene end was trimmed by 9 bases and the J gene end by 5 bases; junction bases not matched to a gene: 8. Germline V CDR1 and CDR2: SGHVS, FQNEAQ. This CDR3 spans 14 amino acids. This chain's CDR3 is CASALRLATGELFF. The CDR3 bases are TGTGCCAGTGCCCTACGACTAGCGACCGGGGAGCTGTTTTTT.

This clonotype was seen more than once but under ten times. The gene calls are TRBV19 and TRBJ2-6, with D uncertain. The germline V gene encodes CDR1 LNHDA and CDR2 SQIVND (reference sequence). Trimming removed 1 base at V and 1 base at J, with 8 bases between. The CDR3 loop spans 16 amino acids. CDR3 loop: CASSIGRPSGANVLTF. The DNA for the CDR3 is TGTGCCAGTAGTATAGGCAGACCATCTGGGGCCAACGTCCTGACTTTC.

The chain combines TRBV18 with TRBJ2-7; 8 bases are a match to TRBD1. CDR1 KGHSH and CDR2 LQKENI come from the germline V gene. CDR3 length: 16 amino acids. After removal of 3 bases from V and 2 bases from J, the junction contained 9 bases not matched to a gene. The CDR3 region has the DNA TGTGCCAGCTCACCGAACCGGGACAGGAGACCCTACGAGCAGTACTTC. Amino acids: CASSPNRDRRPYEQYF.

This chain joins TRBV11-2 and TRBJ2-2, with D tentatively TRBD1 or TRBD2 (6 bases each). Germline CDR1 is SGHAT and CDR2 is FQNNGV. The CDR3 loop spans 16 amino acids. Trimming stripped 1 base from V and 1 base from J, with 10 bases between. CDR3 sequence (DNA): TGTGCCAGCAGCTTAGTTAGGGGGGTGAACACCGGGGAGCTGTTTTTT. Residues: CASSLVRGVNTGELFF. Complete variable domain (other parts from reference TRBV11-2 and TRBJ2-2): EAGVAQSPRYKIIEKRQSVAFWCNPISGHATLYWYQQILGQGPKLLIQFQNNGVVDDSQLPKDRFSAERLKGVDSTLKIQPAKLEDSAVYLCASSLVRGVNTGELFFGEGSRLTVL.

This clonotype was seen only a few times. V usage is TRBV5-1 and J usage is TRBJ1-1, with 8 bases lining up with TRBD1. The V and J ends lost 4 bases and 6 bases, in that order; junction bases with no gene match: 8. In germline, CDR1 is SGHRS, CDR2 YFSETQ. The CDR3 covers 14 residues. This chain's CDR3 is CASSGRQGMAEAFF. The CDR3 DNA is TGCGCCAGCAGCGGAAGACAGGGGATGGCTGAAGCTTTCTTT. The whole variable domain, filled in from reference TRBV5-1 and TRBJ1-1, reads KAGVTQTPRYLIKTRGQQVTLSCSPISGHRSVSWYQQTPGQGLQFLFEYFSETQRNKGNFPGRFSGRQFSNSRSEMNVSTLELGDSALYLCASSGRQGMAEAFFGQGTRLTVV.

This clonotype was recorded a few times. The rearrangement joins TRBV25-1 to TRBJ2-1; TRBD2 matches at 10 bases. The CDR3 totals 16 residues. The trim removed 6 bases at V and 8 bases at J, leaving 13 bases unmatched. CDR1 is MGHDK, CDR2 SYGVNS, per germline. DNA for the CDR3: TGTGCCAGCAGCTCGGCAGCGGGAGGGCCTAGAGATGAGCAGTTCTTC. Protein sequence: CASSSAAGGPRDEQFF.

At least ten counts were recorded for this clonotype. The chain links TRBV27 to TRBJ1-1; no firm D call. The CDR3 has 15 amino acids. Trimming took 4 bases from V and 1 from J, leaving 13 bases between them. Germline V gene data show CDR1 as MNHEY and CDR2 as SMNVEV (reference sequence). The DNA of the CDR3 is TGTGCCAGCAGTTCAAGGGAACATTGGAACACTGAAGCTTTCTTT. Its translation is CASSSREHWNTEAFF.

This rearrangement joins TRBV11-2 to TRBJ2-3; D remains unclear. V was clipped by 5 bases and J by 6 bases, with 12 bases between them. The length of the CDR3 is 13 residues. The germline gives CDR1 SGHAT, CDR2 FQNNGV. CDR3 nucleotides: TGTGCCAGCAGCCGAGGTAGACTCGATACGCAGTATTTT. Its protein product is CASSRGRLDTQYF.

The chain joins TRBV5-4 to TRBJ2-3; TRBD2 might be the D (5 bases). V lost 0 bases, J lost 5 bases, and 13 bases lay in between. There are 15 residues in the CDR3. Germline V lookup: CDR1 SGHNT, CDR2 YYREEE (reference sequence). The CDR3 DNA sequence: TGTGCCAGCAGCTTGGCCTTCGGGGTGGGAGATACGCAGTATTTT. Translating it yields CASSLAFGVGDTQYF. Based on the CDR3 plus reference TRBV5-4 and TRBJ2-3, the full variable domain is ETGVTQSPTHLIKTRGQQVTLRCSSQSGHNTVSWYQQALGQGPQFIFQYYREEENGRGNFPPRFSGLQFPNYSSELNVNALELDDSALYLCASSLAFGVGDTQYFGPGTRLTVL.

The CDR3 protein is CSGLDWGSSYNEQFF. CDR3 bases: TGCAGTGGGTTAGATTGGGGGTCCTCCTACAATGAGCAGTTCTTC. The chain has TRBV20-1 and TRBJ2-1, with D perhaps assigned TRBD1 or TRBD2 (5 bases each). Germline V gene sequence: CDR1 DFQATT, CDR2 SNEGSKA (reference sequence). CDR3 size: 15 residues. V lost 7 bases and J 0 bases, leaving 16 bases between the germline ends.

This clonotype was seen more than once but under ten times. The gene calls are TRBV5-1 and TRBJ1-6; no definite D call. Germline CDR1 and CDR2: SGHRS and YFSETQ. The CDR3 spans 14 residues. The germline V and J ends were trimmed by 0 bases and 7 bases, with 8 bases remaining between them. The CDR3 nucleotides are TGCGCCAGCAGCTTGGGGCAGATAAATTCACCCCTCCACTTT. As protein: CASSLGQINSPLHF. Drawing the rest from reference TRBV5-1 and TRBJ1-6, the complete variable domain is KAGVTQTPRYLIKTRGQQVTLSCSPISGHRSVSWYQQTPGQGLQFLFEYFSETQRNKGNFPGRFSGRQFSNSRSEMNVSTLELGDSALYLCASSLGQINSPLHFGNGTRLTVT.

About this clonotype itself: A much bigger clone sits one base away, suggesting this may be a read error. This chain connects TRBV3-1 to TRBJ2-7, with 7 bases matching TRBD1. The CDR3 has 15 residues. Germline V gives CDR1 LGHDT, CDR2 YNNKEL (reference sequence). The V segment lost 2 bases and the J segment 7 bases; nucleotides outside the gene matches: 11. The CDR3 region has the DNA TGTGCCAGCAGCCAAAACAGGGGTCAAGTCAATGAGCAGTACTTC. It encodes CASSQNRGQVNEQYF.

This clonotype showed up many times. The V gene is TRBV24-1, the J gene TRBJ1-1; D call uncertain. Trimming shortened V by 0 bases and J by 3 bases, and 13 bases separated the two germline ends. Germline lookup yields CDR1 KGHDR and CDR2 SFDVKD. This CDR3 spans 16 amino acids. The CDR3 sequence is CATSDLLSYRDTEAFF. CDR3 nucleotide sequence: TGTGCCACCAGTGATTTGCTGAGTTACAGAGACACTGAAGCTTTCTTT.

This clonotype appeared many times. This rearrangement joins TRBV7-2 to TRBJ2-5; TRBD1 aligns across 7 bases. The CDR3 is made up of 15 amino acids. Germline values: CDR1 SGHTA, CDR2 FQGNSA. Germline trimming cut 4 bases from V and 2 bases from J; bases unmatched to any gene: 7. CDR3 sequence reads: CASSWAKGQQETQYF. CDR3 bases: TGTGCCAGCAGCTGGGCCAAGGGACAGCAAGAGACCCAGTACTTC.

The chain uses TRBV6-2 or TRBV6-3 and TRBJ2-1; 10 nucleotides agree with TRBD2. The CDR3 contains 14 residues. The ends lost 10 bases at V and 3 bases at J; junction bases unmatched: 6. Germline V gives CDR1 MNHEY, CDR2 SVGEGT. CDR3 sequence: CAITTSGNYNEQFF. DNA of the CDR3: TGTGCCATTACAACTAGCGGGAACTACAATGAGCAGTTCTTC.

This clonotype has just a few counts. The chain recombines TRBV5-1 with TRBJ1-1; a weak D match, TRBD1 (6 bases). Germline CDR1 SGHRS, CDR2 YFSETQ. V was cut by 7 bases and J by 0 bases, with 16 bases left in between. This CDR3 spans 15 amino acids. The CDR3, as DNA: TGCGCCAGCCGTGGGGGGGGGCCGTTGAACACTGAAGCTTTCTTT. Translating gives CASRGGGPLNTEAFF.

This chain connects TRBV28 to TRBJ1-1, with 8 bases that match TRBD1. After removal of 7 bases from V and 8 bases from J, the junction contained 3 bases not matched to a gene. The CDR3 is 11 residues long. Germline loops: CDR1 MDHEN, CDR2 SYDVKM. The CDR3 DNA reads TGTGCCAGCAATGACAGGGGCGAAGCTTTCTTT. It encodes CASNDRGEAFF.

This clonotype was picked up a small number of times. This may come from a read error, since a much larger clone is one base off. V usage is TRBV12-5 and J usage is TRBJ2-7; D gene unclear. The CDR3 covers 11 residues. The germline CDR1 and CDR2 sequences are LGHNT and FRNRAP. The V end lost 0 bases, the J end lost 5 bases, and 2 bases lay between the germline ends. The CDR3 DNA sequence: TGTGCTAGTGGTTTGGTAAACGAGCAGTACTTC. Amino acids: CASGLVNEQYF.

This chain joins TRBV20-1 and TRBJ1-2; D remains ambiguous. The CDR3 is 13 amino acids. The ends were cut back, 0 bases at V and 4 bases at J, with 9 bases in the middle. CDR1 is DFQATT and CDR2 is SNEGSKA in the germline V gene (reference sequence). The CDR3 sequence is CSARDPASYGYTF. The CDR3 DNA follows: TGCAGTGCTAGAGATCCGGCGAGCTATGGCTACACCTTC.

CDR3 amino acids: CASSLPDWYYNEQFF. For the CDR3, the DNA is TGTGCCAGCAGCTTACCGGACTGGTACTACAATGAGCAGTTCTTC. The gene calls are TRBV7-9 and TRBJ2-1; weak D call: TRBD2 (5 bases). Looked up from germline, CDR1 is SEHNR and CDR2 is FQNEAQ (reference sequence). The length of the CDR3 is 15 residues. The V end lost 2 bases, the J end lost 3 bases, and 11 bases lay between the germline ends.

This clonotype was seen ten or more times. The chain has TRBV7-3 and TRBJ2-5; D possibly corresponds to TRBD2 (5 bases). The CDR3 runs to 13 residues. CDR1 and CDR2 from the germline V gene are SGHTA and FQGTGA. V lost 5 bases and J lost 5, with 12 bases in between. CDR3 sequence (DNA): TGTGCCAGCAGCCGAGGAGGCGGGGAGACCCAGTACTTC. Encoded protein: CASSRGGGETQYF.

This clonotype showed up just a few times. The J gene is TRBJ2-7, the V gene TRBV12-5; the D is unclear. V lost 7 bases and J 5 bases, leaving 21 bases between the germline ends. The germline V gene has CDR1 LGHNT and CDR2 FRNRAP. This CDR3 has 15 residues. CDR3 sequence reads: CASVPSPGQTNEQYF. DNA for the CDR3: TGTGCTAGTGTCCCATCACCAGGCCAAACTAACGAGCAGTACTTC.

This clonotype has a handful of counts. The chain recombines TRBV5-1 with TRBJ2-5; D uncertain. Germline V gene data show CDR1 as SGHRS and CDR2 as YFSETQ. This CDR3 has 14 amino acids. Trimming stripped 4 bases from V and 1 base from J, with 11 bases between. The CDR3 loop is CASSIGSVQETQYF. DNA for the CDR3: TGCGCCAGCAGCATTGGGTCGGTCCAAGAGACCCAGTACTTC.